These T cell receptor beta chains were read from a single sample in a study of CD8 T cells in ankylosing spondylitis. TCRdb recomputed calls from the 5' RACE reads with MiXCR, one row per CDR3 protein. This sample has under 170,000 distinct CDR3 sequences; under 45% occur once, and the top ten carry roughly 15%. Sequenced sample: synovial fluid, either unsorted or a sorted T cell fraction (not recorded which). These receptors all come from a male donor with ankylosing spondylitis. Both conserved end residues are part of each CDR3. A D gene is named only where the DNA matches it firmly. Rows give clone size only sometimes, using once, few, many, or a class for an expanded clone.

CDR3 length	J gene	D gene	clone size	V gene	CDR3 DNA	CDR3 protein
17	TRBJ1-5	TRBD1	few	TRBV5-5	TGTGCCAGCAGCTCAGCCCCCTCGGGACAGCTCAATCAGCCCCAGCATTTT	CASSSAPSGQLNQPQHF
14	TRBJ1-1	.	.	TRBV25-1	TGTGCCAGCAGTGAAAAGCGATGTTGGGCCGGGGCTTTCTTT	CASSEKRCWAGAFF
16	TRBJ1-1	.	.	TRBV10-3	TGTGCCATCAGTGAGTCGACGGGGGCGATTGTCGCTGAAGCTTTCTTT	CAISESTGAIVAEAFF
14	TRBJ2-1	.	.	TRBV19	TGTGCCAGTAGTTTCGAGATTCACTACAATGAGCAGTTCTTC	CASSFEIHYNEQFF
16	TRBJ1-2	.	.	TRBV6-5	TGTGCCAGCAGTTACTCCAGGGGCCCGGAGGGCTATGGCTACACCTTC	CASSYSRGPEGYGYTF
15	TRBJ2-7	TRBD1	once	TRBV29-1	TGCAGCGTTGAAGATCGGGCAGGGGGCGGCTACGAGCAGTACTTC	CSVEDRAGGGYEQYF
13	TRBJ1-1	.	.	TRBV29-1	TGCAGCGCCATACAGTACCCCAACACTGAAGCTTTCTTT	CSAIQYPNTEAFF
12	TRBJ2-1	.	few	TRBV2	TGTGCCAGCAGAAGGTCCTACAATGAGCAGTTCTTC	CASRRSYNEQFF
13	TRBJ2-7	TRBD1	few	TRBV27	TGTGCCGGACGGACAGGGGAAACGACCGAGCAGTACTTC	CAGRTGETTEQYF
16	TRBJ2-1	TRBD2	.	TRBV27	TGTGCCAGCAGAGACACCCCGGGGGGGCCAGGAAATGAGCAGTTCTTC	CASRDTPGGPGNEQFF
17	TRBJ1-2	.	.	TRBV28	TGTGCCAGCAGTGCGTTGAAATGGGGTCGGGATTTGGGTGGCTACACCTTC	CASSALKWGRDLGGYTF
15	TRBJ2-1	.	many	TRBV12-3/TRBV12-4	TGTGCCAGTTATAAATGGCGGAGCTCCTACAATGAGCAGTTCTTC	CASYKWRSSYNEQFF
15	TRBJ2-7	.	.	TRBV9	TGTGCCAGCAGCGTAGGGTCAGGACGGTTCTACGAGCAGTACTTC	CASSVGSGRFYEQYF
11	TRBJ2-1	.	.	TRBV12-3/TRBV12-4	TGTGCCAGCGGCGATTTGGATGAGCAGTTCTTC	CASGDLDEQFF
19	TRBJ2-2	TRBD1	.	TRBV12-3/TRBV12-4	TGTGCCAGCACCCCTATTCCTTCTCTACAGGGGGCAAGCACCGGGGAGCTGTTTTTT	CASTPIPSLQGASTGELFF
14	TRBJ2-5	.	many	TRBV18	TGTGCCAGCTCACCAGGAGCGAACCAAGAGACCCAGTACTTC	CASSPGANQETQYF
19	TRBJ2-6	TRBD2	.	TRBV14	TGTGCCAGCAGCCAAGCAGTAGGACTAGCGACATCTGGGGCCAACGTCCTGACTTTC	CASSQAVGLATSGANVLTF
16	TRBJ2-1	TRBD2	few	TRBV29-1	TGCAGCGTTGAAGTAGGCGGACTAGCGGGAGTCTATGAGCAGTTCTTC	CSVEVGGLAGVYEQFF
14	TRBJ2-3	TRBD1	.	TRBV27	TGTGCCAGCAGTCCCACCTGGACAGGCGGTACGCAGTATTTT	CASSPTWTGGTQYF
16	TRBJ1-1	.	few	TRBV27	TGTGCCAGCAGTTTAGGGGTGGGCCACCGGGGCACTGAAGCTTTCTTT	CASSLGVGHRGTEAFF
19	TRBJ2-2	TRBD2	.	TRBV12-3/TRBV12-4	TGTGCCAGCAGTTTTACGGCGGGTGGGGCTAGCGGAGGGCACCGGGAGCTGTTTTTT	CASSFTAGGASGGHRELFF
17	TRBJ1-1	.	.	TRBV28	TGTGCCAGCACAACCGGGAGGAGAATTCATATGAACACTGAAGCTTTCTTT	CASTTGRRIHMNTEAFF
14	TRBJ1-1	.	.	TRBV12-3/TRBV12-4	TGTGCCAGCAGGAGGAAGCGAGTGAGCACTGAAGCTTTCTTT	CASRRKRVSTEAFF
13	TRBJ2-1	.	few	TRBV7-9	TGTGCCAGCAGCCCCCCTCCCGACCAGGAGCAGTTCTTC	CASSPPPDQEQFF